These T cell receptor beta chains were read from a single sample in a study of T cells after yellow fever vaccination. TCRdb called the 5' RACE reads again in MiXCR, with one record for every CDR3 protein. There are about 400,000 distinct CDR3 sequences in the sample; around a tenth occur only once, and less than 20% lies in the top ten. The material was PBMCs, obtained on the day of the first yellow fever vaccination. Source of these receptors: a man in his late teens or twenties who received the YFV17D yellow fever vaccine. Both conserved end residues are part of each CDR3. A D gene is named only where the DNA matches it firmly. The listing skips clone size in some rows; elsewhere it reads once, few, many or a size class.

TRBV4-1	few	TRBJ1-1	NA	TGCGCCAGCACCAAGATCGGGGCCACTGAAGCTTTCTTT	CASTKIGATEAFF
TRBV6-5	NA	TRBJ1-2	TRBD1	TGTGCCAGCAGTTACGGTTGGGGAGGGGGCGGCTACACCTTC	CASSYGWGGGGYTF
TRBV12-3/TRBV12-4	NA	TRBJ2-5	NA	TGTGCCAGCAGTTTAGGGGACCTGGTGGGGGGATCGGAGACCCAGTACTTC	CASSLGDLVGGSETQYF
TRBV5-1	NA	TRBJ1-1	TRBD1	TGCGCCAGCAGCTACCGAGGACAGGGTTGGACTGAAGCTTTCTTT	CASSYRGQGWTEAFF
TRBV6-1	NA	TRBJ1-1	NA	TGTGCCAGCAGTGAAGACATGAACACTGAAGCTTTCTTT	CASSEDMNTEAFF
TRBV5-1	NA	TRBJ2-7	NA	TGCGCCAGCAGTCGCGCAGGGCTACTAACCTACGAGCAGTACTTC	CASSRAGLLTYEQYF
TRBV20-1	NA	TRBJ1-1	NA	TGCAGTGCTAGTGATAACAGGGTCGGGGTAGCTTTCTTT	CSASDNRVGVAFF
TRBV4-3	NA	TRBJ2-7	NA	TGCGCCAGCAGCCAAGAAGTCCCGAGGCACGAGCAGTACTTC	CASSQEVPRHEQYF
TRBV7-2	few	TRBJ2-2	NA	TGTGCCAGCAGCTTAGAACGGGGCCGGACCGGGGAGCTGTTTTTT	CASSLERGRTGELFF
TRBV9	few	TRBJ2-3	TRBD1	TGTGCCAGCAGCACGGGGACAGGGGCCAGCACAGATACGCAGTATTTT	CASSTGTGASTDTQYF